The 9 T cell receptor beta chains given below trace back to one sample, sequenced in a study of regulatory T cells (dated by TCRdb to the late 2010s). To prepare the library, the immunoSEQ multiplex PCR assay was applied. For the multiplex PCR, 52 forward TRBV primers and 13 reverse TRBJ primers were used, and amplification bias was corrected with both assay-based and computational methods. TCRdb limited this immuneACCESS table to in-frame rearrangements with V and J called. A share of clones is missing; checked studies link under half to unresolved V genes, and the rest is unexplained. This sample has about 17,000 clones in its table, and 92% of those were observed once. Jointly, the top ten make up 30% to 40% of the sample. The sample comprised CD8+ T cells sorted from blood. These TCRs come from a person aged 18-30 years with CD3G deficiency.

The J gene is TRBJ2-3, the V gene TRBV18; D possibly matches TRBD1 or TRBD2 (5 bases each). The CDR3 runs 15 residues. Germline V gene sequence: CDR1 KGHSH, CDR2 LQKENI. With 3 bases removed from V and 6 bases from J, the gap between germline ends came to 16 bases. Here the CDR3 reads CASSPPLGPPDTQYF. CDR3 nucleotides: TGTGCCAGCTCACCCCCCTTGGGACCTCCGGATACGCAGTATTTT.

The rearrangement links TRBV19 to TRBJ2-2; D gene ambiguous. Germline V gene data show CDR1 as LNHDA and CDR2 as SQIVND (reference sequence). The V end lost 5 bases, the J end lost 6 bases, and 10 bases lay between the germline ends. The CDR3 is made up of 13 amino acids. The CDR3 DNA follows: TGTGCCAGTAGTCTAATTGTGGCCGGGGAGCTGTTTTTT. It encodes CASSLIVAGELFF.

The chain has TRBV5-5 and TRBJ1-2; the D gene is possibly TRBD1 (5 bases). Between the trimmed V and J ends, which lost 7 bases and 4 bases, there was a span of 8 bases. Germline V gives CDR1 SGHKS, CDR2 YYEKEE (reference sequence). This CDR3 has 11 residues. CDR3 residues: CASHGGYGYTF. CDR3 nucleotides: TGTGCCAGCCACGGGGGCTATGGCTACACCTTC. Full variable domain (missing parts from reference TRBV5-5 and TRBJ1-2): DAGVTQSPTHLIKTRGQQVTLRCSPISGHKSVSWYQQVLGQGPQFIFQYYEKEERGRGNFPDRFSARQFPNYSSELNVNALLLGDSALYLCASHGGYGYTFGSGTRLTVV.

This clone was observed once. The V and J genes are TRBV5-1 and TRBJ2-1; D unresolved. Trimming cost V 4 bases and J 0 bases, with 5 bases left between them. The length of the CDR3 is 13 residues. The germline gives CDR1 SGHRS, CDR2 YFSETQ. Here the CDR3 DNA reads TGCGCCAGCAGCCTGGCCTCCTACAATGAGCAGTTCTTC. Amino acid sequence: CASSLASYNEQFF.

The genes are TRBV7-9 and TRBJ2-5, with D maybe TRBD1 (5 bases). V dropped 5 bases and J dropped 5 bases, with 15 bases sitting between them. Germline CDR1 reads SEHNR; CDR2 reads FQNEAQ (reference sequence). The CDR3 is 14 residues long. CDR3 bases: TGTGCCAGCAGCCAGGACATGCCGTCGGAGACCCAGTACTTC. Its protein is CASSQDMPSETQYF.

This clone was recorded only once. This chain connects TRBV13 to TRBJ1-3, with D tentatively TRBD1 (5 bases). This CDR3 comprises 14 residues. The germline CDR1 and CDR2 sequences are PRHDT and FYEKMQ (reference sequence). Trimming cost V 1 base and J 6 bases, with 10 bases left between them. The CDR3 nucleotides are TGTGCCAGCAGCTTAGCGGGGGAGTCAAACACCATATATTTT. It encodes CASSLAGESNTIYF.

The chain combines TRBV5-8 with TRBJ2-1; TRBD2 is a possible D gene (6 bases). The CDR3 runs 12 residues. Germline V gives CDR1 SGHTS, CDR2 YDEGEE. The V end lost 3 bases, the J end lost 6 bases, and 7 bases lay between the germline ends. The CDR3 DNA reads as TGTGCCAGCAGCTGGACTATCAATGAGCAGTTCTTC. This translates into CASSWTINEQFF.

The V call is TRBV4-1, the J call TRBJ2-3; 8 bases agree with TRBD2. V lost 1 base to trimming and J lost 0 bases; unmatched junction nucleotides: 9. Per germline, CDR1 MGHRA and CDR2 YSYEKL. The CDR3 has 18 residues. CDR3 in amino acids: CASSQGRGGPSSTDTQYF. The CDR3 coding sequence is TGCGCCAGCAGCCAAGGCCGCGGGGGGCCCTCTAGCACAGATACGCAGTATTTT.

CDR3 sequence: CAASGGAEQYF. CDR3 DNA: TGTGCCGCCTCGGGGGGCGCCGAGCAGTACTTC. This chain links TRBV4-2 with TRBJ2-7; possible D gene TRBD2, 7 bases. Germline V gene sequence: CDR1 LGHNA, CDR2 YNFKEQ. Trimming cost V 11 bases and J 6 bases, with 14 bases left between them. This CDR3 comprises 11 residues.